A single TCR beta chain is shown here with its context. The specificity of this receptor is unknown. Base qualities are not provided; no much larger clone lies one nucleotide away. Libraries were made using 5' RACE. Instrument used: Illumina HiSeq 2500. The second PCR ran for about 7 to 11 cycles and used a J-beta primer mix along with a sample-barcoded 5' primer. A template-switch 5' adaptor carrying 12 random nucleotides introduced a unique molecular identifier onto each TCR beta cDNA molecule. At least 2.5 million CDR3-containing paired-end reads were obtained from each sample. First-strand cDNA synthesis was performed from all RNA using the Mint cDNA synthesis kit, with priming by a TRBC-specific oligonucleotide. Following uracil-DNA glycosylase treatment, all cDNA underwent a first 18-cycle PCR with the universal primers M1SS and BC2_uni_R. The paper's processing steps were these. Normalization of each sample was performed by random selection of 1 million high-quality reads, each carrying a distinct molecular identifier. Reads sharing molecular identifiers were discarded rather than binned into consensus sequences. MiTCR, with a Q25 quality threshold and the strictest error-elimination algorithm, was used for CDR3 identification, clonotype clustering and error correction. A nonparametric unseen species model with Euler transformation was used to estimate lower-bound total TCR beta diversity. TCRdb ran its own pipeline on the public reads, namely fastp trimming at Q25 and MiXCR clone calling, and kept in-frame beta chains. Rows merge per CDR3 protein into single entries with the most common DNA and genes. TCRdb, not the authors, supplied the V and J calls. Across this sample there are over 950,000 distinct CDR3 sequences, with roughly 51% seen only once. The ten biggest clones cover about 22% of the sample.

Taken from the germline V gene, the CDR1 and CDR2 loops are SGHRS and YFSETQ. The CDR3 goes from the cysteine to the phenylalanine over 13 residues. Of the read, only the CDR3 DNA is kept; its 39 bases are in frame from base 1. These data are taken from a study of blood T cells in healthy people across ages (dated by TCRdb to about 2015). About the full investigation: Template switching captured roughly one uniquely barcoded TCR beta cDNA molecule per two T cells in model experiments. Donors of different ages were randomly distributed across sequencing lanes to avoid experimental bias. The donors were divided into four age groups: young (average about 15 years), middle-aged (about 40), aged (approximately 62) and long-lived (about 80). Using the same blood draw, the study looked at two additional independent replicas of 1 million unique cDNA reads for two donors, one aged 18 to 30 and the other aged 80 or older. The study measured age-related changes in TCR beta repertoire diversity using deep sequencing normalized with unique cDNA molecular identifiers. The investigation overall reported the following: Since profiling was done on bulk unsorted PBMCs, naive and antigen-experienced compartments could not be conclusively compared. A strong correlation was found between observed TCR beta diversity and the percentage of naive T cells measured by flow cytometry. As age increased, observed TCR beta diversity per million T cells dropped in a roughly linear way, and a significant reduction was already evident by age 40. Compared with the aged group, the long-lived group had more naive CD4+ T cells, fewer expanded clones and increased TCR diversity, a pattern suggesting age selection. Because the CMV infection status of the donors was unknown, age-related changes in expanded clonotypes may potentially have been confounded. Total diversity estimates from one million sequenced T cells were considered lower bounds and underestimates.

Donors were 40 or so systemically healthy Caucasian individuals from Russia aged roughly 6 to 100 years. Each donor gave ten milliliters of peripheral blood, drawn into EDTA-treated Vacutainer tubes. PBMCs were isolated by Ficoll-Paque density-gradient centrifugation, with at least 6.5 million obtained per sample. Trizol reagent was used to extract total RNA from PBMCs, with at least 6 micrograms per sample. The percentages of naive CD45RAhigh/CD27high T cells were determined by flow cytometry on a PBMC aliquot from every donor. The sample comprised blood. This TCR derives from a woman in her fifties or sixties in good health. The rearrangement combines TRBV5-1 with TRBJ2-4; the D gene is possibly TRBD1, with 7 bases matching. The closer fit of TRBJ2-5 to the DNA end suggests the J call may be wrong. The DNA sequence is given as TGCGCCAGCAGCACGACAGGGAGGAAGACCCAGTACTTC. It translates as CASSTTGRKTQYF.